A single sample gave rise to the 8 T cell receptor beta chains below, sequenced in a study of blood T cell repertoires in COVID-19. Libraries were prepared by immunoSEQ multiplex PCR; TCRdb keeps only in-frame clonotypes and omits some of them. The data contain about 190,000 clones, roughly 84% of them singletons. Sequencing used PBMCs or T cells enriched from blood (not recorded which). The source of these receptors is a woman aged 25 to 39 who had been exposed to COVID-19.

The chain is built from TRBV7-8 and TRBJ1-1; a weak D match, TRBD1 (5 bases). Germline CDR1 and CDR2: SGHVS and FQNEAQ. The CDR3 runs to 14 residues. The V gene lost 1 base and the J gene lost 3 bases, with 9 bases spanning the gap. The CDR3 DNA reads TGTGCCAGCAGCTTAGGCCCGGGGGACACTGAAGCTTTCTTT. Translating gives CASSLGPGDTEAFF.

The rearrangement uses TRBV4-3 and TRBJ1-4; no firm D call. The CDR3 length is 13 residues. Germline CDR1 and CDR2: LGHNA and YSLEER. Deletions cut 2 bases from V and 14 bases from J, with 15 bases between. The CDR3 DNA follows: TGCGCCAGCAGCCAACTGACTTCAAGTGGGCTGTTTTTT. This sequence encodes CASSQLTSSGLFF.

The chain combines TRBV5-1 with TRBJ2-2, with a possible D match to TRBD1 (6 bases). V dropped 5 bases and J dropped 6 bases, with 11 bases sitting between them. This CDR3 has 13 residues. The germline CDR1 and CDR2 sequences are SGHRS and YFSETQ. CDR3 bases: TGCGCCAGCAGGGCACAGGGTCCCGGGGAGCTGTTTTTT. It encodes CASRAQGPGELFF.

This clone was seen only once. The chain couples TRBV5-6 to TRBJ2-3; TRBD1 is a possible D gene (5 bases). Germline V CDR1 and CDR2: SGHDT, YYEEEE. The CDR3 is made up of 15 amino acids. Trimming cost V 0 bases and J 4 bases, with 12 bases left between them. Written as DNA, the CDR3 is TGTGCCAGCAGCTTGGGGGGCCGTGCGGCAGATACGCAGTATTTT. This encodes CASSLGGRAADTQYF.

V is TRBV29-1 and J is TRBJ2-1; D is uncertain. This CDR3 is 13 amino acids long. Trimming pared 4 bases from V and 0 bases from J, leaving 7 bases between. Germline V CDR1 and CDR2: SQVTM, ANQGSEA. CDR3 bases: TGCAGCGTTGGAGAGAGCTCCTACAATGAGCAGTTCTTC. It is translated as CSVGESSYNEQFF.

This clone showed up just once. The chain employs TRBV5-1 and TRBJ2-7, with 10 bases that match TRBD1. The ends lost 0 bases at V and 6 bases at J; junction bases unmatched: 6. The germline V gene encodes CDR1 SGHRS and CDR2 YFSETQ. The CDR3 is 15 amino acids. CDR3 in DNA: TGCGCCAGCAGCTTGGGTGACAGGGGGCCTGCCGAGCAGTACTTC. Translating it yields CASSLGDRGPAEQYF.

This clone appeared a single time. V gene TRBV10-3 combines with J gene TRBJ1-4, with D unclear. Trimming removed 0 bases at V and 0 bases at J, with 8 bases between. Germline loops: CDR1 ENHRY, CDR2 SYGVKD. The CDR3 has 16 residues. This CDR3 reads CAISESVVATNEKLFF. The CDR3 DNA reads as TGTGCCATCAGTGAGTCAGTGGTAGCAACTAATGAAAAACTGTTTTTT.

This chain uses TRBV7-2 with TRBJ2-7; maybe TRBD1 (5 bases). This CDR3 has 14 amino acids. Germline V gene data show CDR1 as SGHTA and CDR2 as FQGNSA. Trimming cost V 2 bases and J 2 bases, with 10 bases left between them. CDR3 region: CASSLRGGPYEQYF. DNA of the CDR3: TGTGCCAGCAGCTTAAGGGGCGGTCCCTACGAGCAGTACTTC.